What follows are 32 T cell receptor beta chains derived from one specimen sequenced in a study of cytomegalovirus exposure and HLA in healthy donors. Primers included in the PCR were 60 Vbeta and 13 Jbeta primers. The table came from immunoSEQ multiplex PCR; TCRdb's copy has only in-frame clones and leaves some out. The sample contains approximately 96,000 clones, approximately 79% of which appear only once. The sequenced sample consisted of PBMCs. These receptors were taken from a male donor in good health and CMV-seronegative.

There are a few counts of this clone. V and J are TRBV5-5 and TRBJ2-7, with D perhaps matching TRBD1 (5 bases). Germline-derived CDR1 and CDR2 are SGHKS and YYEKEE (reference sequence). This CDR3 spans 12 amino acids. V was trimmed by 5 bases and J by 3 bases, leaving 9 bases between them. The CDR3 reads CASRDQGYEQYF. The CDR3, as DNA: TGTGCCAGCAGAGACCAGGGCTACGAGCAGTACTTC.

This clone was seen once. This sequence joins TRBV5-1 and TRBJ2-7; 8 nucleotides align to TRBD2. This CDR3 spans 17 amino acids. Germline CDR1 reads SGHRS; CDR2 reads YFSETQ. V lost 0 bases and J lost 0; bases outside the gene matches: 8. The CDR3 nucleotides are TGCGCCAGCAGCTTGGAATTCGAGCGGGGGCCCTCCTACGAGCAGTACTTC. It yields the protein CASSLEFERGPSYEQYF.

The V call is TRBV2, the J call TRBJ1-5; 9 bases align to TRBD1. The CDR3 covers 18 residues. Germline V gives CDR1 SNHLY, CDR2 FYNNEI. Trimming cost V 6 bases and J 1 base; bases outside gene matches: 13. The CDR3 region is CASRQITQGALSNQPQHF. In DNA, the CDR3 is TGTGCCAGCAGACAAATAACACAGGGGGCGCTCAGCAATCAGCCCCAGCATTTT.

The chain uses TRBV9 and TRBJ2-1, with 9 bases that match TRBD2. After removal of 0 bases from V and 7 bases from J, the junction contained 5 bases not matched to a gene. The germline CDR1 and CDR2 sequences are SGDLS and YYNGEE. CDR3 length: 15 amino acids. CDR3 loop: CASSVVGSGSNEQFF. CDR3 DNA: TGTGCCAGCAGCGTAGTAGGTAGCGGGAGTAATGAGCAGTTCTTC.

Written as DNA, the CDR3 is TGCGCCAGCAGTCTTAACGGCGGGGCTAGCGGCTCCTACGAGCAGTACTTC. Translated: CASSLNGGASGSYEQYF. The gene calls are TRBV5-1 and TRBJ2-7; 7 nucleotides match TRBD2. Germline V lookup: CDR1 SGHRS, CDR2 YFSETQ. This CDR3 contains 17 residues. The trim removed 5 bases at V and 0 bases at J, leaving 14 bases unmatched.

The rearrangement links TRBV4-1 to TRBJ1-5; possible D gene TRBD1, 5 bases. Germline-derived CDR1 and CDR2 are MGHRA and YSYEKL. Trimming pared 1 base from V and 4 bases from J, leaving 14 bases between. The CDR3 contains 16 residues. The DNA for the CDR3 is TGCGCCAGCAGCCAAGGGGGCAGTCGGTCGAATCAGCCCCAGCATTTT. Encoded protein: CASSQGGSRSNQPQHF.

The V call is TRBV18, the J call TRBJ2-1; 8 bases agree with TRBD2. Trimming cost V 7 bases and J 1 base; bases outside gene matches: 9. The length of the CDR3 is 16 residues. From germline, CDR1 is KGHSH and CDR2 LQKENI. The CDR3 sequence is CASLRGLGVSYNEQFF. The CDR3 DNA follows: TGTGCCAGCTTAAGGGGACTAGGCGTTTCCTACAATGAGCAGTTCTTC.

The chain links TRBV7-2 to TRBJ2-3; 7 bases map to TRBD2. With 0 bases clipped from V and 1 base from J, the junction kept 4 bases outside the gene matches. The CDR3 has 16 amino acids. The germline gives CDR1 SGHTA, CDR2 FQGNSA. The CDR3 region has the DNA TGTGCCAGCAGCTTAGCGCCGGCGGGGGGCACAGATACGCAGTATTTT. This codes for CASSLAPAGGTDTQYF.

The rearrangement uses TRBV7-2 and TRBJ2-7, with 10 bases that match TRBD2. V lost 4 bases and J lost 5; bases outside the gene matches: 11. The CDR3 is 16 amino acids. CDR1 and CDR2 from the germline V gene are SGHTA and FQGNSA. The CDR3 DNA reads TGTGCCAGCAGCTCAAGGGCTAGCGGGAGAAGGGACGAGCAGTACTTC. Protein sequence: CASSSRASGRRDEQYF.

This rearrangement joins TRBV7-2 to TRBJ2-5; D is possibly TRBD1 (5 bases). The CDR3 sequence is 11 residues long. Trimming cost V 5 bases and J 5 bases, with 6 bases left between them. CDR1 is SGHTA, CDR2 FQGNSA, per germline. The CDR3 loop reads CASSGAETQYF. The CDR3 nucleotides are TGTGCCAGCAGCGGGGCGGAGACCCAGTACTTC.

A few counts support this clone. V usage is TRBV5-1 and J usage is TRBJ1-5, with 9 bases identical to TRBD1. The CDR3 length is 15 residues. Per germline, CDR1 SGHRS and CDR2 YFSETQ. V shed 4 bases and J 8 bases; nucleotides not matched to a gene: 10. The CDR3 DNA follows: TGCGCCAGCAGCGTGGGACAGGGTTTGACGGAGCCCCAGCATTTT. As protein: CASSVGQGLTEPQHF.

The chain's CDR3 is CASSTSGRGETQYF. The DNA of the CDR3 is TGTGCCAGCAGTACGAGCGGGAGAGGGGAGACCCAGTACTTC. This chain joins TRBV28 and TRBJ2-5; 8 positions match TRBD2. The CDR3 extends over 14 amino acids. Germline-derived CDR1 and CDR2 are MDHEN and SYDVKM. V lost 5 bases and J lost 5; bases outside the gene matches: 7.

The chain combines TRBV29-1 with TRBJ2-1, with 8 bases matching TRBD2. CDR3 length equals 13 residues. V was clipped by 3 bases and J by 7 bases; unmatched bases: 5. Germline CDR1 SQVTM, CDR2 ANQGSEA. The CDR3 nucleotides read TGCAGCGTTGATGGTGGGACTAGAAATGAGCAGTTCTTC. This codes for CSVDGGTRNEQFF.

The chain recombines TRBV27 with TRBJ2-1; 7 bases map to TRBD2. This CDR3 comprises 14 residues. Germline CDR1 and CDR2: MNHEY and SMNVEV (reference sequence). Trimming took 1 base from V and 3 from J; bases not matched to a gene: 0. The CDR3 loop reads CASSLWGGYNEQFF. CDR3 coding DNA: TGTGCCAGCAGTTTATGGGGGGGCTACAATGAGCAGTTCTTC.

The chain carries TRBV28 and TRBJ1-2; 12 nucleotides line up with TRBD1. Germline lookup yields CDR1 MDHEN and CDR2 SYDVKM. This CDR3 region has 17 residues. With V trimmed by 3 bases and J by 4 bases, 9 bases remained unmatched. CDR3 residues: CASSLGQGAVLPYGYTF. The CDR3 DNA reads as TGTGCCAGCAGTTTGGGACAGGGGGCGGTTTTGCCCTATGGCTACACCTTC.

In its sample, this clone was seen a few times. The rearrangement uses TRBV7-2 and TRBJ2-7; D perhaps matches TRBD1 (5 bases). V was shortened by 0 bases and J by 10 bases, with 10 bases between the two germline ends. Germline V gene sequence: CDR1 SGHTA, CDR2 FQGNSA. This CDR3 has 12 residues. The CDR3 DNA is TGTGCCAGCAGCTTAGCCCAGGGTAATCAGTACTTC. Translating gives CASSLAQGNQYF. The variable domain in full, with the rest retrieved from reference TRBV7-2 and TRBJ2-7, is GAGVSQSPSNKVTEKGKDVELRCDPISGHTALYWYRQSLGQGLEFLIYFQGNSAPDKSGLPSDRFSAERTGGSVSTLTIQRTQQEDSAVYLCASSLAQGNQYFGPGTRLTVT.

J is TRBJ1-5 and V is TRBV6-6, with 8 bases that match TRBD1. CDR1 is MNHNY, CDR2 SVGAGI, per germline (reference sequence). Losses at the gene ends were 2 bases for V and 6 bases for J; bases not matched to a gene: 6. The CDR3 covers 15 residues. CDR3 protein: CASSYPPGQAQPQHF. The CDR3 bases are TGTGCCAGCAGTTACCCTCCGGGACAGGCTCAGCCCCAGCATTTT.

The genes are TRBV7-9 and TRBJ1-4; maybe TRBD1 (6 bases). Germline-derived CDR1 and CDR2 are SEHNR and FQNEAQ (reference sequence). V was pared by 2 bases and J by 5 bases, with 12 bases between. This CDR3 has 15 residues. This CDR3 reads CASSLPGTRNEKLFF. For the CDR3, the DNA is TGTGCCAGCAGCTTACCTGGGACACGAAATGAAAAACTGTTTTTT. The entire variable domain, with the rest obtained from reference TRBV7-9 and TRBJ1-4, is as follows: DTGVSQNPRHKITKRGQNVTFRCDPISEHNRLYWYRQTLGQGPEFLTYFQNEAQLEKSRLLSDRFSAERPKGSFSTLEIQRTEQGDSAMYLCASSLPGTRNEKLFFGSGTQLSVL.

This clone was detected once. The chain uses TRBV27 and TRBJ2-1; 7 bases are shared with TRBD1. The CDR3 consists of 14 residues. The V gene end was trimmed by 2 bases and the J gene end by 8 bases; junction bases not matched to a gene: 6. Germline lookup yields CDR1 MNHEY and CDR2 SMNVEV (reference sequence). The CDR3 sequence: CASSLPDRAYEQFF. CDR3 bases: TGTGCCAGCAGTTTACCCGACAGGGCTTATGAGCAGTTCTTC.

This chain's CDR3 is CACTPGGTSAYNEQFF. As DNA, the CDR3 is TGTGCCTGCACCCCAGGAGGGACTAGCGCCTACAATGAGCAGTTCTTC. The genes are TRBV30 and TRBJ2-1, with TRBD2 matching 10 bases. Germline trimming cut 6 bases from V and 2 bases from J; bases unmatched to any gene: 10. Germline V lookup: CDR1 GTSNPN, CDR2 SVGIG (reference sequence). The CDR3 has 16 amino acids. Full variable domain (missing parts from reference TRBV30 and TRBJ2-1): SQTIHQWPATLVQPVGSPLSLECTVEGTSNPNLYWYRQAAGRGLQLLFYSVGIGQISSEVPQNLSASRPQDRQFILSSKKLLLSDSGFYLCACTPGGTSAYNEQFFGPGTRLTVL.

V and J are TRBV13 and TRBJ1-5; D unclear. The CDR3 totals 14 residues. The V end was cut by 0 bases, the J end by 2 bases, with 5 bases between. Per germline, CDR1 PRHDT and CDR2 FYEKMQ (reference sequence). In nucleotides, the CDR3 is TGTGCCAGCAGCTTAGGTATAGGCAATCAGCCCCAGCATTTT. This encodes CASSLGIGNQPQHF.

This clone has a handful of counts. The chain recombines TRBV28 with TRBJ2-7; weak D call: TRBD2 (7 bases). The V gene lost 7 bases and the J gene lost 2 bases, with 12 bases spanning the gap. CDR1 and CDR2 from the germline V gene are MDHEN and SYDVKM. The CDR3 covers 13 residues. The DNA of the CDR3 is TGTGCCAGCACGGGGGGCAATACCTACGAGCAGTACTTC. Translation: CASTGGNTYEQYF.

This chain connects TRBV19 to TRBJ1-4, with a tentative D call TRBD1 (6 bases). Germline V gene lookup returns CDR1 LNHDA and CDR2 SQIVND (reference sequence). The length of the CDR3 is 17 residues. V was pared by 8 bases and J by 8 bases, with 27 bases between. CDR3 sequence: CASSPSILTGGREKLFF. The CDR3 bases are TGTGCCAGTTCGCCCTCCATTCTTACGGGGGGCAGAGAAAAACTGTTTTTT.

This clone showed up just a few times. The J gene is TRBJ2-1, the V gene TRBV29-1; 9 bases match TRBD2. With V trimmed by 1 base and J by 8 bases, 12 bases remained unmatched. Germline loops: CDR1 SQVTM, CDR2 ANQGSEA. The CDR3 covers 16 residues. CDR3: CSVEVPPGGRGDEQFF. The CDR3 nucleotides are TGCAGCGTTGAAGTCCCCCCGGGCGGGAGGGGTGATGAGCAGTTCTTC.

V is TRBV6-4 and J is TRBJ1-1, with D possibly TRBD1 on 5 matching bases. The CDR3 loop spans 15 amino acids. CDR1 MRHNA and CDR2 SNTAGT come from the germline V gene. V was shortened by 0 bases and J by 5 bases, with 13 bases between the two germline ends. CDR3 sequence: CASSDSTGSGTEAFF. In DNA form, the CDR3 reads TGTGCCAGCAGTGACTCCACAGGCTCTGGGACTGAAGCTTTCTTT.

In its sample, this clone was seen a few times. The V gene is TRBV6-1, the J gene TRBJ2-7, with D possibly matching TRBD2 (6 bases). Germline loops: CDR1 MNHNS, CDR2 SASEGT. This CDR3 is built from 15 residues. Trimming took 1 base from V and 3 from J, leaving 13 bases between them. The CDR3 coding sequence is TGTGCCAGCAGTGAAGTCACAGGAGGGGACTACGAGCAGTACTTC. Translating gives CASSEVTGGDYEQYF.

In its sample, this clone was seen a few times. The gene calls are TRBV18 and TRBJ2-5, with 7 bases lining up with TRBD1. This CDR3 region has 15 residues. V dropped 6 bases and J dropped 0; count of bases not matched to a gene: 7. Looked up from germline, CDR1 is KGHSH and CDR2 is LQKENI. Written as DNA, the CDR3 is TGTGCCAGCTCGCCTAGACAGGGCGACCAAGAGACCCAGTACTTC. It specifies CASSPRQGDQETQYF.

The V call is TRBV5-1, the J call TRBJ2-7, with D possibly matching TRBD1 (6 bases). Trimming pared 5 bases from V and 3 bases from J, leaving 9 bases between. CDR1 SGHRS and CDR2 YFSETQ come from the germline V gene. The CDR3 is 12 amino acids. CDR3 sequence (DNA): TGCGCCAGCAGGGAGGACAGCTACGAGCAGTACTTC. This codes for CASREDSYEQYF.

Worth noting for this clone: This specimen includes other DNA sequences encoding the same CDR3. The gene calls are TRBV30 and TRBJ2-7; unclear D gene. The germline gives CDR1 GTSNPN, CDR2 SVGIG (reference sequence). Trimming shortened V by 0 bases and J by 7 bases, and 10 bases separated the two germline ends. CDR3 length: 12 amino acids. This chain's CDR3 is CAWSVIPGEQYF. The CDR3 coding sequence is TGTGCCTGGAGTGTCATTCCGGGTGAGCAGTACTTC.

The chain links TRBV7-8 to TRBJ1-5; D call uncertain. The CDR3 contains 13 residues. CDR1 is SGHVS and CDR2 is FQNEAQ in the germline V gene. Between the trimmed V and J ends, which lost 2 bases and 5 bases, there was a span of 7 bases. This chain's CDR3 is CASSLWRDQPQHF. CDR3 in DNA: TGTGCCAGCAGCTTATGGAGGGATCAGCCCCAGCATTTT. Using reference TRBV7-8 and TRBJ1-5 for the parts outside the CDR3, the full variable domain is GAGVSQSPRYKVAKRGQDVALRCDPISGHVSLFWYQQALGQGPEFLTYFQNEAQLDKSGLPSDRFFAERPEGSVSTLKIQRTQQEDSAVYLCASSLWRDQPQHFGDGTRLSIL.

This chain uses TRBV4-2 with TRBJ1-2, with TRBD1 matching 7 bases. Germline CDR1 reads LGHNA; CDR2 reads YNFKEQ. Trimming removed 3 bases from V and 4 bases from J; junction bases left unmatched: 8. There are 15 residues in the CDR3. The CDR3 nucleotides read TGTGCCAGCAGCCAGTCTGGGACAGCGAGCTATGGCTACACCTTC. Protein product: CASSQSGTASYGYTF.

The rearrangement links TRBV6-1 to TRBJ1-1; no firm D call. The germline gives CDR1 MNHNS, CDR2 SASEGT. The germline V and J ends were trimmed by 1 base and 1 base, with 4 bases remaining between them. This CDR3 contains 13 residues. The CDR3 nucleotides read TGTGCCAGCAGTGAAGGCAGGAACACTGAAGCTTTCTTT. This encodes CASSEGRNTEAFF.